One sample yielded the 21 T cell receptor beta chains listed below, sequenced in a study of cytomegalovirus exposure and HLA in healthy donors. The PCR ran on 60 Vbeta and 13 Jbeta primers. Assay used: immunoSEQ multiplex PCR; TCRdb lists only in-frame clones, some missing. This table holds 72,000 or so clones, about 67% found once. The sample comprised PBMCs. The source is a human donor in good health.

CDR3 sequence: CAWGRTPFYEQYF. DNA for the CDR3: TGTGCCTGGGGCCGGACACCGTTCTACGAGCAGTACTTC. The V call is TRBV30, the J call TRBJ2-7, with D maybe TRBD1 (5 bases). Germline loops: CDR1 GTSNPN, CDR2 SVGIG (reference sequence). The CDR3 loop spans 13 amino acids. V dropped 5 bases and J dropped 3 bases, with 14 bases sitting between them.

The gene calls are TRBV14 and TRBJ2-5; 8 positions agree with TRBD2. Germline values: CDR1 SGHDN, CDR2 FVKESK. The length of the CDR3 is 15 residues. J gave up 4 bases and V 4 bases, and 8 bases lay outside the gene matches. CDR3: CASSRPAGGRETQYF. Written as DNA, the CDR3 is TGTGCCAGCAGCCGTCCTGCGGGGGGAAGAGAGACCCAGTACTTC.

The gene calls are TRBV27 and TRBJ1-1; a weak D match, TRBD1 (5 bases). CDR1 and CDR2 from the germline V gene are MNHEY and SMNVEV (reference sequence). V dropped 2 bases and J dropped 0 bases, with 13 bases sitting between them. CDR3 size: 16 residues. CDR3 region: CASSLRLGGMNTEAFF. CDR3 coding DNA: TGTGCCAGCAGTTTACGATTGGGGGGAATGAACACTGAAGCTTTCTTT.

This clone has a single count. The J gene is TRBJ2-3, the V gene TRBV30, with 7 nucleotides matching TRBD1. The CDR3 spans 12 residues. Germline values: CDR1 GTSNPN, CDR2 SVGIG (reference sequence). V was pared by 7 bases and J by 4 bases, with 5 bases of the junction left unmatched. The CDR3 coding sequence is TGTGCCTCAGGGGGTAACCCAGATACGCAGTATTTT. It is translated as CASGGNPDTQYF. The full variable domain, in which reference TRBV30 and TRBJ2-3 provide the parts outside the CDR3, is SQTIHQWPATLVQPVGSPLSLECTVEGTSNPNLYWYRQAAGRGLQLLFYSVGIGQISSEVPQNLSASRPQDRQFILSSKKLLLSDSGFYLCASGGNPDTQYFGPGTRLTVL.

The rearrangement uses TRBV19 and TRBJ2-2; 9 bases agree with TRBD1. The V and J ends lost 1 base and 7 bases, in that order; junction bases with no gene match: 7. The CDR3 consists of 16 residues. Germline values: CDR1 LNHDA, CDR2 SQIVND (reference sequence). The CDR3 DNA sequence: TGTGCCAGTAGTATAGGAACAGGGGGCCTTGGCGGGGAGCTGTTTTTT. It translates to CASSIGTGGLGGELFF.

This sequence joins TRBV6-5 and TRBJ2-2; 8 positions agree with TRBD1. Germline V lookup: CDR1 MNHEY, CDR2 SVGAGI. V dropped 2 bases and J dropped 7; count of bases not matched to a gene: 6. The CDR3 is 15 amino acids. The CDR3 is CASSYTGTGHGELFF. The CDR3 nucleotides read TGTGCCAGCAGTTACACCGGGACAGGACACGGGGAGCTGTTTTTT.

This clone was seen a few times. The chain recombines TRBV6-1 with TRBJ2-5, with TRBD1 as a possible D gene (7 bases). Germline V gives CDR1 MNHNS, CDR2 SASEGT. This CDR3 has 15 amino acids. V was trimmed by 6 bases and J by 5 bases, leaving 19 bases between them. This CDR3 reads CASSPQTGRTETQYF. The DNA for the CDR3 is TGTGCCAGCAGCCCCCAGACAGGGAGGACGGAGACCCAGTACTTC.

This rearrangement joins TRBV30 to TRBJ2-1; 12 bases fit TRBD2. The CDR3 is made up of 12 amino acids. V gave up 5 bases and J gave up 10 bases; unmatched junction bases: 3. Looked up from germline, CDR1 is GTSNPN and CDR2 is SVGIG (reference sequence). This chain's CDR3 is CAWGTSGLEQFF. The CDR3 DNA follows: TGTGCCTGGGGGACTAGCGGGTTAGAGCAGTTCTTC.

V usage is TRBV6-5 and J usage is TRBJ1-1, with TRBD1 matching over 9 bases. Losses at the gene ends were 8 bases for V and 4 bases for J; bases not matched to a gene: 2. CDR1 and CDR2 from the germline V gene are MNHEY and SVGAGI. CDR3 length equals 12 residues. CDR3 sequence reads: CASGQGITEAFF. The DNA of the CDR3 is TGTGCCAGCGGACAGGGGATCACTGAAGCTTTCTTT.

Here the CDR3 reads CASSLEGTYYEQYF. The CDR3 nucleotides are TGCGCCAGCAGCTTGGAAGGGACATACTACGAGCAGTACTTC. The chain couples TRBV5-1 to TRBJ2-7, with TRBD1 as a possible D gene (6 bases). CDR3 length: 14 residues. The V end lost 0 bases, the J end lost 3 bases, and 10 bases lay between the germline ends. The germline V gene has CDR1 SGHRS and CDR2 YFSETQ.

This clone was observed a handful of times. J is TRBJ2-2 and V is TRBV18; D uncertain. This CDR3 has 13 amino acids. From germline, CDR1 is KGHSH and CDR2 LQKENI. V lost 3 bases, J lost 0 bases, and 2 bases lay in between. In nucleotides, the CDR3 is TGTGCCAGCTCACCCGCGAACACCGGGGAGCTGTTTTTT. Its protein is CASSPANTGELFF.

The chain combines TRBV2 with TRBJ2-7; 8 bases map to TRBD2. V lost 3 bases to trimming and J lost 7 bases; unmatched junction nucleotides: 11. The germline gives CDR1 SNHLY, CDR2 FYNNEI. CDR3 length equals 15 residues. The CDR3 DNA is TGTGCCAGCAGTGAGATGGCGGGAGGCCTCTGGGAGCAGTACTTC. Translating gives CASSEMAGGLWEQYF.

The chain joins TRBV7-7 to TRBJ1-1, with D tentatively TRBD1 (6 bases). The CDR3 consists of 13 residues. Germline-derived CDR1 and CDR2 are SSHAT and FNYEAQ (reference sequence). Trimming stripped 4 bases from V and 7 bases from J, with 13 bases between. CDR3 nucleotides: TGTGCCAGCAGCTCCGTCAGGGGCAGTGAAGCTTTCTTT. Translation: CASSSVRGSEAFF.

The chain combines TRBV27 with TRBJ2-6; TRBD2 aligns across 7 bases. Per the germline V gene, CDR1 is MNHEY and CDR2 is SMNVEV (reference sequence). With V trimmed by 8 bases and J by 4 bases, 5 bases remained unmatched. The CDR3 has 14 amino acids. The CDR3, as DNA: TGTGCCAGCGGGGACTATCAGGGGGCCAACGTCCTGACTTTC. As protein: CASGDYQGANVLTF.

This rearrangement joins TRBV5-4 to TRBJ2-5, with a possible D match to TRBD1 (6 bases). Looked up from germline, CDR1 is SGHNT and CDR2 is YYREEE (reference sequence). V lost 2 bases to trimming and J lost 4 bases, with 9 bases between them. The CDR3 is made up of 13 amino acids. This CDR3 is CASSFLGGETQYF. The CDR3 DNA follows: TGTGCCAGCAGCTTTTTAGGGGGAGAGACCCAGTACTTC.

The rearrangement joins TRBV4-1 to TRBJ2-1; TRBD1 aligns across 7 bases. Germline CDR1 is MGHRA and CDR2 is YSYEKL. V shed 3 bases and J 3 bases; nucleotides not matched to a gene: 8. This CDR3 is built from 16 residues. The CDR3 DNA reads as TGCGCCAGCAGCCATCCCTCCTCAGGGGGCTACAATGAGCAGTTCTTC. Amino acid sequence: CASSHPSSGGYNEQFF.

This rearrangement joins TRBV6-5 to TRBJ1-2, with D possibly TRBD1 on 6 matching bases. The CDR3 length is 12 residues. The germline V and J ends were trimmed by 5 bases and 8 bases, with 12 bases remaining between them. In germline, CDR1 is MNHEY, CDR2 SVGAGI. CDR3 sequence reads: CASSPTGKGYTF. CDR3 sequence (DNA): TGTGCCAGCAGTCCCACAGGGAAGGGCTACACCTTC.

The chain recombines TRBV28 with TRBJ2-1; 11 nucleotides line up with TRBD1. Germline assignment: CDR1 MDHEN and CDR2 SYDVKM. The CDR3 has 14 amino acids. The trim removed 4 bases at V and 7 bases at J, leaving 3 bases unmatched. CDR3 coding DNA: TGTGCCAGCAGTTCCGGGACAGGGGGGAATGAGCAGTTCTTC. This gives the protein CASSSGTGGNEQFF. Complete variable domain (other parts from reference TRBV28 and TRBJ2-1): DVKVTQSSRYLVKRTGEKVFLECVQDMDHENMFWYRQDPGLGLRLIYFSYDVKMKEKGDIPEGYSVSREKKERFSLILESASTNQTSMYLCASSSGTGGNEQFFGPGTRLTVL.

The chain uses TRBV14 and TRBJ2-1; D remains ambiguous. Trimming removed 0 bases at V and 7 bases at J, with 4 bases between. The germline CDR1 and CDR2 sequences are SGHDN and FVKESK. The CDR3 contains 12 residues. CDR3 bases: TGTGCCAGCAGCCAAGATCCAAATGAGCAGTTCTTC. This codes for CASSQDPNEQFF.

The chain joins TRBV10-3 to TRBJ2-7; possible D gene TRBD1, 5 bases. This CDR3 spans 13 amino acids. Trimming pared 2 bases from V and 3 bases from J, leaving 8 bases between. Germline V CDR1 and CDR2: ENHRY, SYGVKD. Here the CDR3 reads CAISETGVYEQYF. The CDR3 coding sequence is TGTGCCATCAGTGAGACAGGCGTCTACGAGCAGTACTTC.

This clone was seen a few times. The J gene is TRBJ2-7, the V gene TRBV6-5, with 7 bases aligning to TRBD2. The length of the CDR3 is 16 residues. The V segment lost 4 bases and the J segment 5 bases; nucleotides outside the gene matches: 14. Germline V gene lookup returns CDR1 MNHEY and CDR2 SVGAGI. The CDR3 nucleotides are TGTGCCAGCAGTTCTCCTCCGGGGGGAGGGAACCACGAGCAGTACTTC. Translation: CASSSPPGGGNHEQYF.